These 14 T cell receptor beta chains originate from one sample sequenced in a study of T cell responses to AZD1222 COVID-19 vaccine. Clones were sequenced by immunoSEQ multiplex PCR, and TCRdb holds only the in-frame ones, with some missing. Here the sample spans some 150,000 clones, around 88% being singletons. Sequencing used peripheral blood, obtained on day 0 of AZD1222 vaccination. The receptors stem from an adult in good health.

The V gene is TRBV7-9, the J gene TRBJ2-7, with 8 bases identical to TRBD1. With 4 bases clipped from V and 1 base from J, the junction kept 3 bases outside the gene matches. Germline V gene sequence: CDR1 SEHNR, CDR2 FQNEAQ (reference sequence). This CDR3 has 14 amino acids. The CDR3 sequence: CASSSGTGSYEQYF. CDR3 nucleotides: TGTGCCAGCAGCTCGGGGACAGGTTCCTACGAGCAGTACTTC.

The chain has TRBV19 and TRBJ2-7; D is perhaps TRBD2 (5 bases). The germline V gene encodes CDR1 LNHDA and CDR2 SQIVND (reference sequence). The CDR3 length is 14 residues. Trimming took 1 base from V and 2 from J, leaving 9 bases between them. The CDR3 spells CASSIVAGAYEQYF. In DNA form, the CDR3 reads TGTGCCAGTAGTATAGTCGCGGGTGCCTACGAGCAGTACTTC. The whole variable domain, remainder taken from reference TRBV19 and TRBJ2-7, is DGGITQSPKYLFRKEGQNVTLSCEQNLNHDAMYWYRQDPGQGLRLIYYSQIVNDFQKGDIAEGYSVSREKKESFPLTVTSAQKNPTAFYLCASSIVAGAYEQYFGPGTRLTVT.

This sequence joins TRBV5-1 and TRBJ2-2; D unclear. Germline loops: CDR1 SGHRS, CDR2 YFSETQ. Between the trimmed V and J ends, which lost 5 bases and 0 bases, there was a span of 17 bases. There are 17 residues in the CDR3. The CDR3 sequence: CASRQEDSFSNTGELFF. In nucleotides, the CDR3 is TGCGCCAGCAGACAAGAAGATAGTTTTTCGAACACCGGGGAGCTGTTTTTT.

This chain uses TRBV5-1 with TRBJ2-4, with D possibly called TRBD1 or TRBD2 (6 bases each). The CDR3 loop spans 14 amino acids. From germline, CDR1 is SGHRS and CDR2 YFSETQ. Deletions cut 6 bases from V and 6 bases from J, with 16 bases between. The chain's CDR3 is CASNPGGGSNIQYF. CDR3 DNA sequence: TGCGCCAGCAATCCTGGAGGGGGGTCAAACATTCAGTACTTC.

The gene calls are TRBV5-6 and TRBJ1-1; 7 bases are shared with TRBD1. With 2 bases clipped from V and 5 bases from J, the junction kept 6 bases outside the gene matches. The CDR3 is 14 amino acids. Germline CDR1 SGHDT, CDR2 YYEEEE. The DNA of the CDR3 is TGTGCCAGCAGCTTAATAGGGGGCATGACTGAAGCTTTCTTT. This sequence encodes CASSLIGGMTEAFF.

The CDR3 nucleotides are TGTGCCAGTGCCGGGACAGGGGGAAGAACTGAAGCTTTCTTT. As protein: CASAGTGGRTEAFF. The chain is built from TRBV19 and TRBJ1-1; 11 positions agree with TRBD1. Looked up from germline, CDR1 is LNHDA and CDR2 is SQIVND (reference sequence). The CDR3 contains 14 residues. Trimming took 8 bases from V and 5 from J; bases not matched to a gene: 7.

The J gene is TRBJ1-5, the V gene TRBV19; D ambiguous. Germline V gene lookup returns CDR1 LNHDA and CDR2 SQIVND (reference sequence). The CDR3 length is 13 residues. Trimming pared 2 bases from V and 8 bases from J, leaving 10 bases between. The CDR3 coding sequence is TGTGCCAGTAGTATACCCCCGATGGAGCCCCAGCATTTT. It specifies CASSIPPMEPQHF.

The CDR3 protein is CASARPSNQPQHF. In nucleotides, the CDR3 is TGTGCCAGTGCGAGGCCCAGTAATCAGCCCCAGCATTTT. The rearrangement links TRBV19 to TRBJ1-5; D gene unclear. Germline CDR1 and CDR2: LNHDA and SQIVND (reference sequence). The V gene lost 8 bases and the J gene lost 4 bases, with 12 bases spanning the gap. This CDR3 comprises 13 residues.

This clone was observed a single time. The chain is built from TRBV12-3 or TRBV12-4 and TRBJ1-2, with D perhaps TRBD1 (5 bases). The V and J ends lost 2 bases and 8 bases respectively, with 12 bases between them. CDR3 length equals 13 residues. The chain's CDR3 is CASSLIGAGGYTF. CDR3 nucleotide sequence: TGTGCCAGCAGTTTAATCGGGGCGGGCGGCTACACCTTC.

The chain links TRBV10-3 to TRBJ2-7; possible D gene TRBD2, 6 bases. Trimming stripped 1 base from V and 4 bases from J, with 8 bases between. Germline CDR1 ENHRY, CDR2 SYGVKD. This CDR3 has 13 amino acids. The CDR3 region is CAISEWDFYEQYF. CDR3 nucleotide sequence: TGTGCCATCAGTGAGTGGGACTTTTACGAGCAGTACTTC.

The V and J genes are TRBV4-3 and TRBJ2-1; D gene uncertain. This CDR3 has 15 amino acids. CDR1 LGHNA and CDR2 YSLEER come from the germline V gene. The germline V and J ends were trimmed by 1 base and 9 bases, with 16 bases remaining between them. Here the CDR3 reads CASSQAMDLGSEQFF. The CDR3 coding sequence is TGCGCCAGCAGCCAAGCTATGGATTTGGGCTCTGAGCAGTTCTTC.

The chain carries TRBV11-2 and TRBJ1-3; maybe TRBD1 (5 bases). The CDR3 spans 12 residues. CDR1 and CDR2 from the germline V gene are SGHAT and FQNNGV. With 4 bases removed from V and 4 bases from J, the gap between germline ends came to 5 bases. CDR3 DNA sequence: TGTGCCAGCAGCTGGGACGGAAACACCATATATTTT. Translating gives CASSWDGNTIYF.

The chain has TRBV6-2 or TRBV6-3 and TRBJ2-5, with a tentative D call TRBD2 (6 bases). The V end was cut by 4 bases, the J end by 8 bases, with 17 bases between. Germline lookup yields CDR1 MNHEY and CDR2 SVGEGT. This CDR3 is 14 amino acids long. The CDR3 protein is CASSSTPPRDTQYF. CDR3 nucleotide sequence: TGTGCCAGCAGTTCGACTCCCCCGCGGGATACCCAGTACTTC.

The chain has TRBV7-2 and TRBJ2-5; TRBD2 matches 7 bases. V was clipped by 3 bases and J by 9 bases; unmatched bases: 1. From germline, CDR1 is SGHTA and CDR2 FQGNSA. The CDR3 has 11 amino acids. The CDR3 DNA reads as TGTGCCAGCAGCTTCCGGGGGGCCCAGTACTTC. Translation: CASSFRGAQYF.